Presented here are 25 T cell receptor beta chains from one specimen sequenced in a study of shared clonotypes between healthy human individuals. The assay was immunoSEQ multiplex PCR, and TCRdb's table has in-frame clones only and misses some. The sample carries 650,000 to 750,000 clones, less than 80% recorded once. Sequencing input: memory CD4+ T cells sorted from blood. The subset denotes: CD45RA-negative fraction. The source is a woman aged 25 to 45 in good health.

V is TRBV27 and J is TRBJ1-1; D perhaps matches TRBD1 (5 bases). Deletions cut 2 bases from V and 1 base from J, with 11 bases between. Per the germline V gene, CDR1 is MNHEY and CDR2 is SMNVEV (reference sequence). The CDR3 has 15 residues. The CDR3 protein is CASSLLNTGNTEAFF. The CDR3, as DNA: TGTGCCAGCAGTTTACTCAATACAGGGAACACTGAAGCTTTCTTT.

The chain combines TRBV2 with TRBJ2-3, with a weak D call TRBD2 (8 bases). In germline, CDR1 is SNHLY, CDR2 FYNNEI. V lost 11 bases and J lost 5, with 17 bases in between. The CDR3 extends over 13 amino acids. CDR3 region: CASGRGRLDTQYF. DNA for the CDR3: TGTGCCTCCGGGAGGGGGCGGTTAGATACGCAGTATTTT.

This rearrangement joins TRBV28 to TRBJ1-5; possible D gene TRBD1, 6 bases. Germline CDR1 is MDHEN and CDR2 is SYDVKM. V was pared by 0 bases and J by 3 bases, with 12 bases between. This CDR3 comprises 16 residues. CDR3 sequence: CASSLWGRGDNQPQHF. The CDR3 DNA sequence: TGTGCCAGCAGTTTATGGGGCAGGGGAGACAATCAGCCCCAGCATTTT.

The V call is TRBV30, the J call TRBJ1-6; TRBD1 is a possible D gene (6 bases). Germline V gene data show CDR1 as GTSNPN and CDR2 as SVGIG (reference sequence). The CDR3 has 14 amino acids. V was cut by 1 base and J by 8 bases, with 12 bases left in between. The CDR3 region is CAWSETGSDSPLHF. CDR3 coding DNA: TGTGCCTGGAGTGAGACAGGTTCTGATTCACCCCTCCACTTT.

In its sample, this clone was seen many times. The V and J genes are TRBV5-4 and TRBJ2-3; perhaps TRBD2 as D (5 bases). The CDR3 has 15 amino acids. Per the germline V gene, CDR1 is SGHNT and CDR2 is YYREEE (reference sequence). Trimming removed 0 bases from V and 5 bases from J, with 13 bases in between. The CDR3 DNA reads as TGTGCCAGCAGCTTGGTGTTGGGAGTAGAAGATACGCAGTATTTT. It codes for CASSLVLGVEDTQYF.

The genes are TRBV19 and TRBJ2-7; 11 nucleotides align to TRBD2. The CDR3 sequence is 14 residues long. Germline loops: CDR1 LNHDA, CDR2 SQIVND (reference sequence). The V segment lost 3 bases and the J segment 6 bases; nucleotides outside the gene matches: 4. The chain's CDR3 is CASSISGRAAEQYF. DNA of the CDR3: TGTGCCAGTAGTATTAGCGGGAGGGCCGCCGAGCAGTACTTC.

The chain combines TRBV18 with TRBJ2-7, with 7 bases matching TRBD2. This CDR3 has 17 residues. CDR1 KGHSH and CDR2 LQKENI come from the germline V gene. The V and J ends lost 5 bases and 7 bases, in that order; junction bases with no gene match: 20. DNA of the CDR3: TGTGCCAGCTCATCCTTCGGGGGGAGCAATCAGACGGGGGAGCAGTACTTC. Translated: CASSSFGGSNQTGEQYF.

The genes are TRBV27 and TRBJ2-1, with 9 bases aligning to TRBD1. Germline lookup yields CDR1 MNHEY and CDR2 SMNVEV (reference sequence). This CDR3 spans 15 amino acids. With 6 bases clipped from V and 1 base from J, the junction kept 4 bases outside the gene matches. For the CDR3, the DNA is TGTGCCAGCAGACCCGACAGGGGGTCCTACAATGAGCAGTTCTTC. The encoded protein is CASRPDRGSYNEQFF.

This clone appeared once. The V and J genes are TRBV27 and TRBJ2-1; possibly TRBD2 for D (6 bases). The germline gives CDR1 MNHEY, CDR2 SMNVEV (reference sequence). The CDR3 contains 13 residues. The V end was cut by 5 bases, the J end by 7 bases, with 12 bases between. The CDR3 loop reads CASSRLVGNEQFF. CDR3 bases: TGTGCCAGCAGTCGACTAGTGGGAAATGAGCAGTTCTTC.

Turning to this clone: This may be a read error: a much more frequent sequence differs by one nucleotide. The same CDR3 arises from other DNA sequences in this sample as well. J is TRBJ2-7 and V is TRBV6-5; D call uncertain. CDR3 length: 14 residues. Per the germline V gene, CDR1 is MNHEY and CDR2 is SVGAGI. Trimming took off 6 bases at V and 0 bases at J, with 12 bases between the two ends. In nucleotides, the CDR3 is TGTGCCAGCAGCCGAGACTTTTCCTCCTACGAGCAGTACTTC. Amino acid sequence: CASSRDFSSYEQYF.

In its sample, this clone was seen a few times. The chain links TRBV2 to TRBJ2-3; 11 bases align to TRBD2. Germline V lookup: CDR1 SNHLY, CDR2 FYNNEI. The CDR3 is made up of 16 amino acids. Germline trimming cut 4 bases from V and 2 bases from J; bases unmatched to any gene: 5. CDR3 sequence: CASSGLAGGFTDTQYF. CDR3 nucleotide sequence: TGTGCCAGCAGTGGGCTAGCGGGAGGATTCACAGATACGCAGTATTTT.

This sequence joins TRBV11-2 and TRBJ1-2; D is perhaps TRBD1 (5 bases). Trimming stripped 8 bases from V and 2 bases from J, with 15 bases between. CDR3 size: 14 residues. Germline loops: CDR1 SGHAT, CDR2 FQNNGV. CDR3 DNA: TGTGCCAGCCGCGGAGGCAGGGCCAACTATGGCTACACCTTC. Translated: CASRGGRANYGYTF.

This chain uses TRBV25-1 with TRBJ2-3; a weak D match, TRBD1 (5 bases). The CDR3 contains 16 residues. The V end lost 2 bases, the J end lost 4 bases, and 16 bases lay between the germline ends. CDR1 MGHDK and CDR2 SYGVNS come from the germline V gene. This chain's CDR3 is CASSERAGHPADTQYF. The CDR3 nucleotides are TGTGCCAGCAGTGAACGCGCTGGACACCCCGCAGATACGCAGTATTTT.

This chain uses TRBV14 with TRBJ2-5; perhaps D is TRBD1 or TRBD2 (5 bases each). This CDR3 contains 14 residues. Trimming left V 4 bases short and J 5 bases short, with 14 bases between. Germline CDR1 reads SGHDN; CDR2 reads FVKESK. CDR3 coding DNA: TGTGCCAGCAGCCCGGGACCGACGAGGGAGACCCAGTACTTC. Translation gives CASSPGPTRETQYF.

This chain links TRBV28 with TRBJ1-2, with 9 nucleotides matching TRBD1. The CDR3 sequence is 14 residues long. Per germline, CDR1 MDHEN and CDR2 SYDVKM. V dropped 3 bases and J dropped 8; count of bases not matched to a gene: 7. CDR3 in amino acids: CASSFMTGGIGYTF. The DNA for the CDR3 is TGTGCCAGCAGTTTTATGACAGGGGGGATCGGCTACACCTTC.

The chain carries TRBV28 and TRBJ2-3, with 10 bases identical to TRBD2. J was trimmed by 2 bases and V by 5 bases; bases with no gene match: 4. The germline gives CDR1 MDHEN, CDR2 SYDVKM. CDR3 length equals 15 residues. The CDR3 loop reads CASSEAGGTTDTQYF. The CDR3 DNA reads TGTGCCAGCAGTGAAGCGGGAGGGACCACAGATACGCAGTATTTT.

The chain joins TRBV29-1 to TRBJ2-1, with 7 bases that match TRBD1. The germline CDR1 and CDR2 sequences are SQVTM and ANQGSEA. This CDR3 is built from 15 residues. Trimming cost V 7 bases and J 1 base; bases outside gene matches: 10. The CDR3 DNA follows: TGCAGCGGCTTAACGACAGGGAGTTCCTACAATGAGCAGTTCTTC. Its protein product is CSGLTTGSSYNEQFF.

A few counts support this clone. This chain joins TRBV11-2 and TRBJ2-2; a weak D match, TRBD1 (6 bases). CDR3 length equals 20 residues. From germline, CDR1 is SGHAT and CDR2 FQNNGV. V shed 0 bases and J shed 1 base, with 21 bases lying between them. CDR3 sequence (DNA): TGTGCCAGCAGCTTAGAAGGTCGATTATATCGCAGGGGGAACACCGGGGAGCTGTTTTTT. Protein sequence: CASSLEGRLYRRGNTGELFF.

This chain joins TRBV30 and TRBJ1-4; D gene ambiguous. Germline V gene sequence: CDR1 GTSNPN, CDR2 SVGIG (reference sequence). Trimming removed 7 bases from V and 7 bases from J, with 16 bases in between. The CDR3 loop spans 13 amino acids. CDR3 bases: TGTGCCTTATATAGTCGCGCGGGTGAAAAACTGTTTTTT. Amino acids: CALYSRAGEKLFF.

Concerning this clone: The sample carries other DNA sequences with the same CDR3. The chain employs TRBV19 and TRBJ1-5; D uncertain. The germline CDR1 and CDR2 sequences are LNHDA and SQIVND (reference sequence). The length of the CDR3 is 16 residues. The V end was cut by 5 bases, the J end by 4 bases, with 18 bases between. The CDR3 reads CASSVGPTEGNQPQHF. DNA for the CDR3: TGTGCCAGTAGTGTGGGCCCTACCGAAGGGAATCAGCCCCAGCATTTT.

For the CDR3, the DNA is TGTGCCAGCAGCTTACCGGGCCAGAATAATTCACCCCTCCACTTT. Translation: CASSLPGQNNSPLHF. The genes are TRBV7-9 and TRBJ1-6; D uncertain. With 2 bases removed from V and 5 bases from J, the gap between germline ends came to 10 bases. The CDR3 contains 15 residues. CDR1 SEHNR and CDR2 FQNEAQ come from the germline V gene (reference sequence).

This chain connects TRBV18 to TRBJ2-1; the match to TRBD2 covers 14 bases. CDR1 KGHSH and CDR2 LQKENI come from the germline V gene. CDR3 length: 16 amino acids. After removal of 3 bases from V and 7 bases from J, the junction contained 5 bases not matched to a gene. CDR3 sequence (DNA): TGTGCCAGCTCACCCGGACTAGCGGGAGGTCAGAATGAGCAGTTCTTC. This encodes CASSPGLAGGQNEQFF.

This clone was observed a single time. The rearrangement joins TRBV6-1 to TRBJ2-7; the D is unclear. The CDR3 has 13 amino acids. Looked up from germline, CDR1 is MNHNS and CDR2 is SASEGT. Trimming shortened V by 8 bases and J by 4 bases, and 15 bases separated the two germline ends. CDR3 region: CASVKSTTYEQYF. CDR3 bases: TGTGCCAGCGTGAAGAGTACCACATACGAGCAGTACTTC.

The J gene is TRBJ2-7, the V gene TRBV7-9; D gene ambiguous. The CDR3 loop spans 13 amino acids. V was pared by 3 bases and J by 5 bases, with 11 bases between. The germline gives CDR1 SEHNR, CDR2 FQNEAQ (reference sequence). DNA for the CDR3: TGTGCCAGCAGCTTCCGAACCCGGGACGAGCAGTACTTC. Translated: CASSFRTRDEQYF.

The chain has TRBV5-4 and TRBJ1-2, with unresolved D. The germline gives CDR1 SGHNT, CDR2 YYREEE (reference sequence). The CDR3 runs 15 residues. V was pared by 5 bases and J by 8 bases, with 22 bases between. Here the CDR3 DNA reads TGTGCCAGCAGACTGCTAGGCGGGAGCGGATCCGGCTACACCTTC. This encodes CASRLLGGSGSGYTF. The variable domain in full, completed from reference TRBV5-4 and TRBJ1-2, reads ETGVTQSPTHLIKTRGQQVTLRCSSQSGHNTVSWYQQALGQGPQFIFQYYREEENGRGNFPPRFSGLQFPNYSSELNVNALELDDSALYLCASRLLGGSGSGYTFGSGTRLTVV.